This TCR beta chain appears in the sequencing data of a study of blood T cell repertoires in COVID-19. Sequencing used immunoSEQ multiplex PCR; TCRdb keeps in-frame clones, though not all of them. Found here are 300,000 to 400,000 clones, about 86% of them singletons; the top ten hold less than 9%. Germline V gene data show CDR1 as LNHDA and CDR2 as SQIVND (reference sequence). This CDR3 spans 15 amino acids. J gave up 4 bases and V 5 bases, and 9 bases lay outside the gene matches. Source material: peripheral blood. The chain couples TRBV19 to TRBJ1-2; the match to TRBD1 covers 8 bases. The TCR was taken from a woman aged 60-75 years with COVID-19, enrolled during active disease. CDR3 sequence reads: CASSSGQGLTYGYTF. CDR3 coding DNA: TGTGCCAGTAGTTCAGGACAGGGCCTGACCTATGGCTACACCTTC.